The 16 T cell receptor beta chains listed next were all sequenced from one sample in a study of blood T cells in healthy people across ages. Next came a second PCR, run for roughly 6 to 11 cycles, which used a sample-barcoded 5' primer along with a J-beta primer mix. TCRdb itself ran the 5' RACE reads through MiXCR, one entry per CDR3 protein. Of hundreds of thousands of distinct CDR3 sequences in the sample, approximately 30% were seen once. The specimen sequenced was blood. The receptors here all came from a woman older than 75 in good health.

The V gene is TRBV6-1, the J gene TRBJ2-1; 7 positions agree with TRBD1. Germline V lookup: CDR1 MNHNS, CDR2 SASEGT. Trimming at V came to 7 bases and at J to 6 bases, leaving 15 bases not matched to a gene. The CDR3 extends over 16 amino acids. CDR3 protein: CASIPREGQRCNEQFF. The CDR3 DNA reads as TGTGCCAGCATCCCCCGTGAGGGACAGAGATGCAATGAGCAGTTCTTC.

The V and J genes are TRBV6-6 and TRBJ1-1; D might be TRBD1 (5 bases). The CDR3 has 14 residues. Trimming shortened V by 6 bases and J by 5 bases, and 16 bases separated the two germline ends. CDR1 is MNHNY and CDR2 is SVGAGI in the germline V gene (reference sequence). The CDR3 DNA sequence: TGTGCCAGCAGAAGCAGGGCACGGGGAACTGAAGCTTTCTTT. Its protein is CASRSRARGTEAFF.

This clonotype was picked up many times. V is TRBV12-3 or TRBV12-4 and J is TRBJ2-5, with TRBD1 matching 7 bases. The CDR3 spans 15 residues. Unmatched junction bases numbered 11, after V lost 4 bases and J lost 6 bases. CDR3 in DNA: TGTGCCAGCAGTTACACAGGGGAAAGAGGGCAGACCCAGTACTTC. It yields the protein CASSYTGERGQTQYF.

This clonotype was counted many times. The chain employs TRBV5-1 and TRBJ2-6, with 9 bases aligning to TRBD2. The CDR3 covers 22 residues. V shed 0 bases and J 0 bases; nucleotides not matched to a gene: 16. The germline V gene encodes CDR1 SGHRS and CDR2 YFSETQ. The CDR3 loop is CASSLAGPRAGGPSSGANVLTF. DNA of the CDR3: TGCGCCAGCAGCTTGGCCGGTCCTAGAGCGGGGGGCCCGAGCTCTGGGGCCAACGTCCTGACTTTC.

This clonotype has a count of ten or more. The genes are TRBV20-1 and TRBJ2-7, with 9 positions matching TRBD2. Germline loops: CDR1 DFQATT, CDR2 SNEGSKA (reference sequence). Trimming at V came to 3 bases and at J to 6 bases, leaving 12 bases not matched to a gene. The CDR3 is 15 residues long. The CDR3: CSARSLSGGVREQYF. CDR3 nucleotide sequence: TGCAGTGCTAGGAGCCTTAGCGGGGGTGTTCGCGAGCAGTACTTC.

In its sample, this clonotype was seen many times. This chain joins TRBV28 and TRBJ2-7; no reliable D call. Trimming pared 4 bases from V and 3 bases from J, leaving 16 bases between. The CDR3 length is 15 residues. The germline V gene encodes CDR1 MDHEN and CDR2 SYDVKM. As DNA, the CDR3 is TGTGCCAGCAGTTCGCCGGGCCCAGGAATCTACGAGCAGTACTTC. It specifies CASSSPGPGIYEQYF.

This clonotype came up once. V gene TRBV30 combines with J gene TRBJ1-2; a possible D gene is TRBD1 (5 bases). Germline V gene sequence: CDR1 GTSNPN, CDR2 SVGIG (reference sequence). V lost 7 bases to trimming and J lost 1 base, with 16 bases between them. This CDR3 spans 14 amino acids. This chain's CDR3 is CAFQGSNHNYGYTF. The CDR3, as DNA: TGTGCCTTCCAGGGCAGCAATCATAACTATGGCTACACCTTC.

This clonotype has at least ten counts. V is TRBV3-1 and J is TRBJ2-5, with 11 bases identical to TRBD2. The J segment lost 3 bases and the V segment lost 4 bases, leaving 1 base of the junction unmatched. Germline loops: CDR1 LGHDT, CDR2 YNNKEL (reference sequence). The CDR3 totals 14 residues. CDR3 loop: CASSPGLAEETQYF. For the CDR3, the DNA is TGTGCCAGCAGCCCGGGACTAGCGGAAGAGACCCAGTACTTC.

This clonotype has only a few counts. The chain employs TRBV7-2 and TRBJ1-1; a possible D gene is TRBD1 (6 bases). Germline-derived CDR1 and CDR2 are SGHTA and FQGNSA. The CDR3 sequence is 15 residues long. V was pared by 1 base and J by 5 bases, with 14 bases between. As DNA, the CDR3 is TGTGCCAGCAGCTTAGTCTTCGGGGGGCAAACTGAAGCTTTCTTT. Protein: CASSLVFGGQTEAFF.

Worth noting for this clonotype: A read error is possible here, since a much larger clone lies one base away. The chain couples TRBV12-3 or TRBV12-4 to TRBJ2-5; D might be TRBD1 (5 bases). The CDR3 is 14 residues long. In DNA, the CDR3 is TGTGCCGGCAGTACGAGACAGCGCCAAGAGACCCAGTACTTC. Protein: CAGSTRQRQETQYF.

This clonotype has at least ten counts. The CDR3 nucleotides are TGTGCCAGCTCACCACAACCGGGACAGAGCTACGAGCAGTACTTC. This encodes CASSPQPGQSYEQYF. J is TRBJ2-7 and V is TRBV18, with TRBD1 identical over 7 bases. J was trimmed by 3 bases and V by 1 base; bases with no gene match: 6. Germline V gives CDR1 KGHSH, CDR2 LQKENI. The CDR3 has 15 residues. Complete variable domain (other parts from reference TRBV18 and TRBJ2-7): NAGVMQNPRHLVRRRGQEARLRCSPMKGHSHVYWYRQLPEEGLKFMVYLQKENIIDESGMPKERFSAEFPKEGPSILRIQQVVRGDSAAYFCASSPQPGQSYEQYFGPGTRLTVT.

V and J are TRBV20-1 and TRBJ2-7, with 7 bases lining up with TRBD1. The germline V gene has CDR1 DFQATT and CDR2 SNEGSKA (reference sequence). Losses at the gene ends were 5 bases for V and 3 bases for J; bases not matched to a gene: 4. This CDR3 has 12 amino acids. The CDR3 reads CSAFRDSYEQYF. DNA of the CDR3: TGCAGTGCTTTTCGGGACAGCTACGAGCAGTACTTC.

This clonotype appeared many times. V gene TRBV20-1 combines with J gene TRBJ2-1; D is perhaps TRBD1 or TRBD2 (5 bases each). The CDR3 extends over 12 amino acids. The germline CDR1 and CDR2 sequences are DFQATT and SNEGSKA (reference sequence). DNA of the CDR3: TGCTCCGGGGCAAATGGGTACAATGAGCAGTTCTTC. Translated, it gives CSGANGYNEQFF.

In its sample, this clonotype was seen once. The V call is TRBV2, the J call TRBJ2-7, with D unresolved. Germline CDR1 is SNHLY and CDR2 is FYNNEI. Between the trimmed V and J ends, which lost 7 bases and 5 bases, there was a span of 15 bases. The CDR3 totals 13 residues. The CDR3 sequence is CASTRTFAHEQYF. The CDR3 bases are TGTGCCAGCACTCGGACGTTCGCCCACGAGCAGTACTTC.

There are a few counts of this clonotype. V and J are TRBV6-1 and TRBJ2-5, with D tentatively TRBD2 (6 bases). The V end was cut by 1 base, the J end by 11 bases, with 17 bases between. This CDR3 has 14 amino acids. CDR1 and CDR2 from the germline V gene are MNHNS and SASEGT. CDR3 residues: CASSEVGPAGTQYF. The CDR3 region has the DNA TGTGCCAGCAGTGAAGTGGGGCCCGCCGGGACTCAGTACTTC.

CDR3 protein: CASSLDGLKGAGEQFF. CDR3 DNA: TGTGCCAGCAGCTTAGACGGACTAAAAGGGGCGGGTGAGCAGTTCTTC. The rearrangement links TRBV11-2 to TRBJ2-1; the D gene is possibly TRBD2 (6 bases). The germline V gene has CDR1 SGHAT and CDR2 FQNNGV. V was cut by 0 bases and J by 9 bases, with 18 bases left in between. CDR3 length: 16 residues.